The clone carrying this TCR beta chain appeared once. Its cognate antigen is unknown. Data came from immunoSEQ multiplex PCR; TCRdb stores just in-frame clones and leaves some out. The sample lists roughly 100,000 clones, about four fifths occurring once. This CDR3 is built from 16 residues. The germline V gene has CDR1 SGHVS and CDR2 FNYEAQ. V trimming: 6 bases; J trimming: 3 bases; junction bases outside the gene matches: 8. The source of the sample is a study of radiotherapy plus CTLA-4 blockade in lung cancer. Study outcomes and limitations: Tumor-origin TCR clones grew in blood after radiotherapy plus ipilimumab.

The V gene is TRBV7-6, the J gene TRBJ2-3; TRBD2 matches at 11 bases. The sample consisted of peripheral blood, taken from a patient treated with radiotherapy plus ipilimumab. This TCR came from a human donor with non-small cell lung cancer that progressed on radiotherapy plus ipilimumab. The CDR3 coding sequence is TGTGCCAGCAGTCGCATACTAGCGGGAGCTACAGATACGCAGTATTTT. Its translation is CASSRILAGATDTQYF.